The next 6 T cell receptor beta chains were all read from a single sample in a study of blood T cell repertoires in COVID-19. Generated by immunoSEQ multiplex PCR, the TCRdb table keeps only in-frame clones and is missing some. The data contain about 200,000 clones, 80% to 90% of them singletons. Sequences were obtained from PBMCs or T cells enriched from blood (not recorded which). The receptors here all came from a woman between 40 and 55 years old with acute COVID-19.

This chain connects TRBV10-3 to TRBJ2-1, with D maybe TRBD1 (6 bases). Trimming removed 0 bases from V and 0 bases from J, with 12 bases in between. CDR3 size: 17 residues. CDR1 and CDR2 from the germline V gene are ENHRY and SYGVKD. The CDR3 region is CAISESLGAGSYNEQFF. The DNA for the CDR3 is TGTGCCATCAGTGAGTCACTGGGGGCAGGCTCCTACAATGAGCAGTTCTTC.

V and J are TRBV7-8 and TRBJ1-2; 9 positions match TRBD1. Germline V gene data show CDR1 as SGHVS and CDR2 as FQNEAQ. V dropped 5 bases and J dropped 8; count of bases not matched to a gene: 9. The CDR3 has 14 amino acids. CDR3 amino acids: CASSPRTGEIGYTF. CDR3 sequence (DNA): TGTGCCAGCAGCCCGCGGACAGGGGAAATAGGCTACACCTTC.

The rearrangement joins TRBV6-5 to TRBJ1-4; D is undetermined. CDR3 length: 14 residues. Germline values: CDR1 MNHEY, CDR2 SVGAGI. The ends were cut back, 7 bases at V and 7 bases at J, with 16 bases in the middle. The CDR3 loop is CASKPGLIGEKLFF. As DNA, the CDR3 is TGTGCCAGCAAGCCAGGCCTTATAGGTGAAAAACTGTTTTTT.

Ten or more counts support this clone. As DNA, the CDR3 is TGTGCCAGCAGCGCCATTCCAGGGGGCACTGAAGCTTTCTTT. The encoded protein is CASSAIPGGTEAFF. The V call is TRBV9, the J call TRBJ1-1; 7 nucleotides line up with TRBD1. V was clipped by 3 bases and J by 4 bases; unmatched bases: 6. This CDR3 has 14 residues. Germline V lookup: CDR1 SGDLS, CDR2 YYNGEE.

The chain recombines TRBV27 with TRBJ2-1, with 15 bases lining up with TRBD2. V gave up 0 bases and J gave up 8 bases; unmatched junction bases: 8. CDR1 is MNHEY, CDR2 SMNVEV, per germline (reference sequence). This CDR3 is 18 amino acids long. The CDR3 reads CASSLSYGTSGRTDEQFF. CDR3 coding DNA: TGTGCCAGCAGTTTATCGTATGGGACTAGCGGGAGGACGGATGAGCAGTTCTTC.

In its sample, this clone was seen once. This rearrangement joins TRBV18 to TRBJ2-7, with 7 bases identical to TRBD2. The CDR3 covers 16 residues. V shed 4 bases and J 3 bases; nucleotides not matched to a gene: 12. Germline V lookup: CDR1 KGHSH, CDR2 LQKENI. The CDR3 is CASSQLAGGEHYEQYF. DNA of the CDR3: TGTGCCAGCTCACAATTAGCTGGGGGGGAGCACTACGAGCAGTACTTC.